This T cell receptor (beta chain) was sequenced for a study of T cells in Graves' hyperthyroidism and ophthalmopathy. Turning to the study itself: Sampling of peripheral blood happened at initial diagnosis, prior to any treatment.

The V end lost 7 bases, the J end lost 4 bases, and 19 bases lay between the germline ends. Germline CDR1 and CDR2: MNHNS and SASEGT. The CDR3 covers 15 residues. This clonotype came up many times. From RNA transcripts, TCR beta CDR3 regions were amplified. HTBI primers drove first-round RT-PCR of the TCR CDR3. A single record per CDR3 protein comes from TCRdb applying MiXCR to the multiplex PCR reads. Counted here are roughly 580,000 distinct CDR3 sequences, approximately 15% occurring once; the ten biggest clones make up roughly 5.7%. The source material was blood. This sequence originates from a woman aged 25 to 39 with Graves' hyperthyroidism that later progressed to Graves' ophthalmopathy. The gene calls are TRBV6-1 and TRBJ1-1; D perhaps matches TRBD1 (5 bases). The chain's CDR3 is CASTNPYRDGTEAFF. CDR3 DNA sequence: TGTGCCAGCACCAACCCTTACCGGGACGGCACTGAAGCTTTCTTT.